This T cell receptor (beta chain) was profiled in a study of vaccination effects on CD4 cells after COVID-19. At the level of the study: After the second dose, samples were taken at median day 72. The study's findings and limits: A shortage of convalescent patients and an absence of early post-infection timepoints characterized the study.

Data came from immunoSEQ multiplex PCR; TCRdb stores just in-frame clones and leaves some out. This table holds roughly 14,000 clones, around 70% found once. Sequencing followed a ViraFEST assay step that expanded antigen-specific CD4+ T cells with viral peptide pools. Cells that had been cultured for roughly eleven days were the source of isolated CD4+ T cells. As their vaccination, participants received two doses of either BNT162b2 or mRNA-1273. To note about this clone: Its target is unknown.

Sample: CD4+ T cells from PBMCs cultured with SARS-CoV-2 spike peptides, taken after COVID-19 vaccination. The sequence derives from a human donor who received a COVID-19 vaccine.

CDR3: CASSLGQTAGNSPLHF. The CDR3 coding sequence is TGTGCCAGCAGCTTGGGACAGACAGCGGGAAATTCACCCCTCCACTTT. This sequence joins TRBV7-9 and TRBJ1-6; TRBD1 agrees at 7 bases. The length of the CDR3 is 16 residues. V trimming: 3 bases; J trimming: 7 bases; junction bases outside the gene matches: 9. The germline gives CDR1 SEHNR, CDR2 FQNEAQ (reference sequence).